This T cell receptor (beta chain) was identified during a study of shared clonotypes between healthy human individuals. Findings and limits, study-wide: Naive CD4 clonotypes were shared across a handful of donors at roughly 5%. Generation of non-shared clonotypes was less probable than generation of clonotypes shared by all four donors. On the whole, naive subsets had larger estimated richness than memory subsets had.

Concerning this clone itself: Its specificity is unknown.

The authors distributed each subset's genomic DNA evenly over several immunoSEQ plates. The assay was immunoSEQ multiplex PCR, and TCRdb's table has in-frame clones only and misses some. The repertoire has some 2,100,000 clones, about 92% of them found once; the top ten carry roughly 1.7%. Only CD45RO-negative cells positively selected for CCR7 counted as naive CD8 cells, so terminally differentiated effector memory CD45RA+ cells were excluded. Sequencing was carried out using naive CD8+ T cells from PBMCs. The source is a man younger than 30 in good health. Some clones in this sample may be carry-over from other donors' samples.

CDR3 protein: CASSPLRDMGTGELFF. CDR3 nucleotide sequence: TGTGCCAGCAGTCCCCTCCGGGACATGGGTACCGGGGAGCTGTTTTTT. The chain couples TRBV27 to TRBJ2-2; D might be TRBD1 (6 bases). Germline V lookup: CDR1 MNHEY, CDR2 SMNVEV (reference sequence). With 5 bases removed from V and 5 bases from J, the gap between germline ends came to 18 bases. The CDR3 runs to 16 residues.